Listed below are T cell receptor beta chains from one sample, sequenced in a study of neurological immune-mediated disorders. TCRdb redid the calling of the 5' RACE reads with MiXCR, one entry per CDR3 protein. This sample has more than 25,000 distinct CDR3 sequences, with under 30% found just once. Sequenced input: CD4+ T cells from blood. These receptors came from a man aged 45-60 years with HTLV-1-associated myelopathy (HAM/TSP). Both conserved end residues are part of each CDR3. The order of the fields is clone size, J gene, D gene, V gene, CDR3 length, CDR3 DNA, CDR3 protein. A D gene is named only where the DNA matches it firmly. Rows give clone size only sometimes, using once, few, many, or a class for an expanded clone.

>.|TRBJ1-1|.|TRBV10-3|14
TGTGCCATCAGGACGCAGGGGCGCGGAACTGAAGCTTTCTTT
CAIRTQGRGTEAFF
>many|TRBJ1-2|.|TRBV6-1|15
TGTGCCAGCACCATTGACAGAGCCTCTAACTATGGCTACACCTTC
CASTIDRASNYGYTF
>many|TRBJ1-2|TRBD1|TRBV2|17
TGTGCCAGCAGCCTCGAGAGACAGGGGTTTAGTCGCTATGGCTACACCTTC
CASSLERQGFSRYGYTF
>medium-sized|TRBJ2-3|.|TRBV6-5|14
TGTGCCAGCAGTTACGGAGGGAGGGGGGATACGCAGTATTTT
CASSYGGRGDTQYF
>many|TRBJ2-3|.|TRBV7-9|14
TGTGCCAGCAGCTCCGAGCTTGGCACAGATACGCAGTATTTT
CASSSELGTDTQYF
>many|TRBJ2-1|.|TRBV7-2|15
TGTGCCAGCAGCTTAAGTGCCCGCTCCTACAATGAGCAGTTCTTC
CASSLSARSYNEQFF
>.|TRBJ2-1|.|TRBV12-3/TRBV12-4|14
TGTGCCAGCAGTTTGTTAGGGCCCACGGATCGAGAGTTCTTC
CASSLLGPTDREFF
>many|TRBJ2-7|.|TRBV20-1|12
TGCAGTGCAGTCAGGGGGGCTTACGAGCAGTACTTC
CSAVRGAYEQYF
>.|TRBJ1-2|TRBD1|TRBV5-1|14
TGCGCCAGCAGCTTGGGACAGGGGGCCTATGGCTACACCTTC
CASSLGQGAYGYTF
>many|TRBJ2-5|TRBD2|TRBV7-8|15
TGTGCCAGCAGCGTAGGGGCAGCGGGAGTGGAGACCCAGTACTTC
CASSVGAAGVETQYF
>.|TRBJ2-3|.|TRBV11-3|16
TGTGCCAGCAGCTTACCCGCGGAGGGATGGGCAGATACGCAGTATTTT
CASSLPAEGWADTQYF
>many|TRBJ2-2|.|TRBV24-1|16
TGTGCCACCAGTGATTTGAAGTTCGGGTCCACCGGGGAGCTGTTTTTT
CATSDLKFGSTGELFF
>many|TRBJ2-5|TRBD2|TRBV7-2|16
TGTGCCAGCAGTTCCTCCAAGGACGGGGAGGGTGAGACCCAGTACTTC
CASSSSKDGEGETQYF
>many|TRBJ1-2|TRBD1|TRBV12-3/TRBV12-4|16
TGTGCCAGCAGGGACGGGACAGGGCCTCCTAACTATGGCTACACCTTC
CASRDGTGPPNYGYTF
>.|TRBJ1-5|.|TRBV10-3|15
TGTGCCATCAGCGAAGCACAGGGCTCCAATCAGCCCCAGCATTTT
CAISEAQGSNQPQHF
>.|TRBJ1-6|TRBD1|TRBV20-1|14
TGTAGTGCTTCCAGGGGGCTTGATAATTCACTCCTCCACTTT
CSASRGLDNSLLHF
>.|TRBJ1-1|.|TRBV5-1|13
TGCGCCAGCAGCTTGGGGGGTAGGAATGAAGCTTTCTTT
CASSLGGRNEAFF
>.|TRBJ1-1|.|TRBV20-1|12
TGCAGTGCACGATGGGTTGGCACTGAAGCTTTCTTT
CSARWVGTEAFF
>.|TRBJ1-1|.|TRBV6-1|14
TGTACCAGCAGTGAGTGGGACGGGAACACTGAAGCTTTCTTT
CTSSEWDGNTEAFF
>many|TRBJ2-3|.|TRBV5-1|15
TGCGCCAGCAGTCCGGGGCACACTAGCACAGATACGCAGTATTTT
CASSPGHTSTDTQYF
>many|TRBJ2-3|.|TRBV18|15
TGTGCCAGCTCACCGGGACTGTCGAGCACAGATACGCAGTATTTT
CASSPGLSSTDTQYF
>many|TRBJ2-3|.|TRBV7-9|15
TGTGCCAGCAGCCGCGGGGAGTCTAGCACAGATACGCAGTATTTT
CASSRGESSTDTQYF
>.|TRBJ2-1|.|TRBV20-1|11
TGCAGTGCCGAGGTAGCTAATGAGCAGTTCTTC
CSAEVANEQFF
>.|TRBJ2-6|TRBD1|TRBV3-1|17
TGTGCCAGCAGCCAACCGCTGACAGGGACCGGGGCCAACGTCCTGACTTTC
CASSQPLTGTGANVLTF
>many|TRBJ1-1|.|TRBV6-2/TRBV6-3|14
TGTGCCAGCAGTTACGGGCGGGGGGGGACTGAAGCTTTCTTT
CASSYGRGGTEAFF
>many|TRBJ1-1|.|TRBV20-1|11
TGCAGTGCTAGATTGAACACTGAAGCTTTCTTT
CSARLNTEAFF
>many|TRBJ2-7|.|TRBV12-3/TRBV12-4|14
TGTGCCAGCAGTTTATCGGACAGATCCTACGAGCAGTACTTC
CASSLSDRSYEQYF